These T cell receptor beta chains were read from a single sample in a study of regulatory and conventional T cells in RAG deficiency. Sequencing was performed with immunoSEQ multiplex PCR; in TCRdb, only in-frame clones are kept and a portion is missing. The repertoire holds tens of thousands of clones, about 88% seen once, with around 13% in the top ten. These same records also appear under a second study, on regulatory T cells.

What was sequenced was CD8+ T cells sorted from blood. The origin of the receptors is a human donor in good health. CDR3s include the opening cysteine and the closing phenylalanine or tryptophan. A D gene is named only where the DNA matches it firmly. Clone size is not always given. Where it is, it says once, few, many or a class for expanded clones.

v_call	j_call	d_call	clone_size	cdr3_aa	cdr3_nt
TRBV9	TRBJ1-1	TRBD1	once	CASSVRTGAEAFF	TGTGCCAGCAGCGTTAGGACAGGGGCTGAAGCTTTCTTT
TRBV28	TRBJ1-1	-	-	CASRGGTEAFF	TGTGCCAGCAGAGGAGGCACTGAAGCTTTCTTT
TRBV19	TRBJ1-3	TRBD1	-	CASSSGQSSGNTIYF	TGTGCCAGTAGTTCGGGACAGAGCTCTGGAAACACCATATATTTT
TRBV28	TRBJ2-7	-	-	CASSSPRGLTPYEQYF	TGTGCCAGCAGTTCACCAAGGGGTCTAACCCCCTACGAGCAGTACTTC
TRBV5-1	TRBJ2-3	TRBD2	-	CASSLVAGSPTDTQYF	TGCGCCAGCAGCTTGGTAGCGGGCAGTCCCACAGATACGCAGTATTTT
TRBV5-1	TRBJ2-1	-	-	CASSFDQVRPLVF	TGCGCCAGCAGCTTCGACCAGGTACGTCCATTGGTCTTC
TRBV19	TRBJ1-1	-	-	CASSYAMNTEAFF	TGTGCCAGTAGTTACGCGATGAACACTGAAGCTTTCTTT
TRBV9	TRBJ2-1	TRBD2	-	CASSAGTTGEQFF	TGTGCCAGCAGCGCCGGGACTACCGGTGAGCAGTTCTTC
TRBV5-1	TRBJ2-5	-	-	CASSLKAGREQYF	TGCGCCAGCAGCTTGAAAGCGGGCCGGGAGCAGTACTTC
TRBV4-3	TRBJ1-1	-	-	CASSQVAGNTEAFF	TGCGCCAGCAGCCAAGTAGCCGGAAACACTGAAGCTTTCTTT
TRBV5-8	TRBJ1-5	-	-	CASSLAGYSQPQHF	TGTGCCAGCAGCTTGGCAGGGTACTCTCAGCCCCAGCATTTT
TRBV7-8	TRBJ2-7	-	few	CASSLEPRTRTNEQYF	TGTGCCAGCAGCTTAGAGCCCCGGACTCGAACCAACGAGCAGTACTTC
TRBV5-8	TRBJ2-1	-	-	CASSLFWGRSSYNEQFF	TGTGCCAGCAGCTTGTTTTGGGGTAGATCCTCCTACAATGAGCAGTTCTTC
TRBV7-3	TRBJ2-2	TRBD1	-	CASSEYRGQGGELFF	TGTGCCAGCAGCGAGTACAGGGGGCAGGGCGGGGAGCTGTTTTTT
TRBV5-4	TRBJ2-7	-	few	CASSPPPKGSSYEQYF	TGTGCCAGCAGCCCCCCTCCTAAGGGGTCCTCCTACGAGCAGTACTTC
TRBV6-5	TRBJ2-7	-	-	CASSDTGAAYEQYF	TGTGCCAGCAGTGACACCGGGGCAGCCTACGAGCAGTACTTC
TRBV21-1	TRBJ2-1	-	-	CASSKAGLARDNEQFF	TGTGCCAGCAGCAAAGCCGGACTAGCGAGAGACAATGAGCAGTTCTTC
TRBV6-1	TRBJ1-4	TRBD1	-	CASKVRTGANEKLFF	TGTGCCAGCAAGGTTAGGACAGGGGCTAATGAAAAACTGTTTTTT
TRBV28	TRBJ2-7	-	-	CASSLSGYEQYF	TGTGCCAGCAGTTTATCCGGCTACGAGCAGTACTTC
TRBV10-3	TRBJ2-2	-	-	CVIRTGRGDGELFF	TGTGTCATCCGTACGGGCAGGGGAGACGGGGAGCTGTTTTTT
TRBV5-1	TRBJ2-5	-	-	CASSPERGAGQETQYF	TGCGCCAGCAGCCCGGAGAGGGGGGCGGGGCAAGAGACCCAGTACTTC
TRBV4-1	TRBJ2-1	-	-	CASSAIQEGSNEQFF	TGCGCCAGCAGCGCAATCCAGGAGGGCTCGAATGAGCAGTTCTTC
TRBV7-6	TRBJ1-3	-	few	CASSSGNSGNTIYF	TGTGCCAGCAGCTCTGGGAACTCTGGAAACACCATATATTTT
TRBV6-5	TRBJ1-5	TRBD1	few	CASSYGDRGNQPQHF	TGTGCCAGCAGTTACGGGGACAGGGGCAATCAGCCCCAGCATTTT
TRBV4-1	TRBJ2-5	TRBD2	-	CASSQGTRRGTQYF	TGCGCCAGCAGCCAAGGGACTAGACGAGGGACCCAGTACTTC
TRBV18	TRBJ1-2	-	-	CASSPQGSGYTF	TGTGCCAGCTCACCACAGGGGTCTGGCTACACCTTC
TRBV28	TRBJ2-1	-	-	CASRGLFVGKGDEQFF	TGTGCCAGCAGGGGACTTTTTGTGGGAAAGGGAGATGAGCAGTTCTTC
TRBV2	TRBJ1-3	-	-	CASSEWVGNTIYF	TGTGCCAGCAGTGAATGGGTTGGAAACACCATATATTTT
TRBV7-2	TRBJ2-7	-	-	CASSSESSYEQYF	TGTGCCAGCAGCTCTGAATCCTCCTACGAGCAGTACTTC
TRBV28	TRBJ1-5	-	-	CASSLAGIANQPQHF	TGTGCCAGCAGTTTAGCAGGCATAGCAAATCAGCCCCAGCATTTT
TRBV10-3	TRBJ2-1	TRBD1	-	CAISERSGGLNEQFF	TGTGCCATCAGTGAAAGGTCAGGGGGCCTCAATGAGCAGTTCTTC
TRBV4-2	TRBJ1-3	-	-	CASSQEDRYSGNTIYF	TGTGCCAGCAGCCAAGAAGATCGATACTCTGGAAACACCATATATTTT
TRBV5-4	TRBJ2-1	-	-	CASSPRARGAYNEQFF	TGTGCCAGCAGCCCACGGGCCAGGGGTGCCTACAATGAGCAGTTCTTC
TRBV10-3	TRBJ2-1	TRBD2	-	CAITGLAGGPNEQFF	TGTGCCATCACTGGACTAGCGGGGGGGCCAAATGAGCAGTTCTTC
TRBV5-6	TRBJ1-5	TRBD1	-	CASSAYRDSKYIPNQPQHF	TGTGCCAGCAGCGCTTACCGGGACAGCAAGTATATTCCCAATCAGCCCCAGCATTTT
TRBV29-1	TRBJ2-2	-	-	CSVSRETGELFF	TGCAGCGTTTCTAGGGAGACCGGGGAGCTGTTTTTT
TRBV6-1	TRBJ1-1	TRBD1	-	CASRDRGTTEAFF	TGTGCCAGCAGAGACAGGGGGACGACTGAAGCTTTCTTT
TRBV5-1	TRBJ1-3	-	-	CASSFDGTSGNTIYF	TGCGCCAGCAGCTTTGACGGAACGTCTGGAAACACCATATATTTT
TRBV5-5	TRBJ1-2	TRBD1	-	CASSLAFGTGHGYTF	TGTGCCAGCAGCTTGGCCTTTGGGACAGGGCATGGTTACACCTTC
TRBV10-3	TRBJ1-2	-	-	CAILRGSAGDGYTF	TGTGCCATCCTAAGGGGTTCCGCGGGGGATGGCTACACCTTC